This note documents a single TCR beta chain sequence. Generated by immunoSEQ multiplex PCR, the TCRdb table keeps only in-frame clones and is missing some. The sample records 190,000 or so clones, approximately 84% being singletons. Looked up from germline, CDR1 is SGDLS and CDR2 is YYNGEE. J was trimmed by 5 bases and V by 1 base; bases with no gene match: 4. The CDR3 spans 16 residues. This entry belongs to a study of blood T cell repertoires in COVID-19. The specimen sequenced was peripheral blood. The receptor comes from a human donor with acute or convalescent COVID-19. The donor label of this sample is uncertain. This chain joins TRBV9 and TRBJ2-1, with 12 bases lining up with TRBD1. This CDR3 reads CASSVLGTGGHNEQFF. CDR3 DNA: TGTGCCAGCAGCGTACTAGGGACAGGGGGCCACAATGAGCAGTTCTTC.